These 18 T cell receptor beta chains were all obtained from the same sample, sequenced in a study of T cell responses to AZD1222 COVID-19 vaccine (TCRdb year 2021). The method behind the library was the immunoSEQ multiplex PCR assay. TCRdb holds this immuneACCESS table with in-frame rearrangements only. Some clones are missing; in checked studies, unresolved V genes explain under half, and the rest has no known cause. Counted in this sample were some 150,000 clones; 80% to 90% of them appeared once. The top ten clones comprise more than 2.5% of the sample. Sample time point, as interpreted from the label and publication: baseline before first vaccination. Source: peripheral blood, taken on day 0 of AZD1222 vaccination. The origin of the receptors is an adult in good health.

V is TRBV29-1 and J is TRBJ2-5, with TRBD2 matching over 9 bases. This CDR3 has 16 residues. Germline CDR1 and CDR2: SQVTM and ANQGSEA. V shed 6 bases, J shed 5 bases, and the junction held 16 bases outside the gene matches. Here the CDR3 reads CSVAAGLTSGRETQYF. CDR3 in DNA: TGCAGCGTCGCGGCTGGGTTGACTAGCGGTCGGGAGACCCAGTACTTC.

Only one count was recorded for this clone. J is TRBJ2-3 and V is TRBV5-4, with unresolved D. Trimming removed 4 bases at V and 5 bases at J, with 11 bases between. The CDR3 is made up of 13 amino acids. Germline assignment: CDR1 SGHNT and CDR2 YYREEE (reference sequence). CDR3 loop: CASSLRPGDTQYF. The CDR3 DNA reads as TGTGCCAGCAGCCTCCGGCCCGGAGATACGCAGTATTTT.

The chain carries TRBV5-5 and TRBJ2-7; TRBD1 might be the D (5 bases). Germline values: CDR1 SGHKS, CDR2 YYEKEE (reference sequence). Trimming took 4 bases from V and 2 from J, leaving 16 bases between them. This CDR3 has 15 residues. CDR3 loop: CASSVQTRAPYEQYF. CDR3 nucleotide sequence: TGTGCCAGCAGCGTGCAGACCAGGGCCCCCTACGAGCAGTACTTC.

This sequence joins TRBV5-1 and TRBJ1-4; D not resolved. The CDR3 covers 17 residues. The germline V gene encodes CDR1 SGHRS and CDR2 YFSETQ. The germline V and J ends were trimmed by 4 bases and 0 bases, with 16 bases remaining between them. CDR3 bases: TGCGCCAGCAGCCCTAACCCGGCGGGCGCAACTAATGAAAAACTGTTTTTT. Translating it yields CASSPNPAGATNEKLFF.

The chain joins TRBV7-2 to TRBJ1-5; 7 nucleotides line up with TRBD1. This CDR3 spans 18 amino acids. The J segment lost 5 bases and the V segment lost 4 bases, leaving 17 bases of the junction unmatched. Germline lookup yields CDR1 SGHTA and CDR2 FQGNSA. The CDR3 loop is CASSSKYSQGSEDQPQHF. CDR3 DNA: TGTGCCAGCAGCTCAAAATACTCACAGGGGAGTGAGGATCAGCCCCAGCATTTT.

This rearrangement joins TRBV10-3 to TRBJ1-4; D may be TRBD1 (5 bases). Trimming removed 0 bases at V and 4 bases at J, with 12 bases between. The CDR3 extends over 16 amino acids. Per germline, CDR1 ENHRY and CDR2 SYGVKD. This CDR3 reads CAISESRQSVNEKLFF. In DNA form, the CDR3 reads TGTGCCATCAGTGAGTCGAGACAGAGTGTTAATGAAAAACTGTTTTTT.

The gene calls are TRBV9 and TRBJ1-1, with D hard to call. CDR1 is SGDLS, CDR2 YYNGEE, per germline. The CDR3 contains 13 residues. V lost 0 bases to trimming and J lost 2 bases, with 5 bases between them. The CDR3 coding sequence is TGTGCCAGCAGCGTAGATGCCAACACTGAAGCTTTCTTT. It translates to CASSVDANTEAFF. The whole variable domain, filled in from reference TRBV9 and TRBJ1-1, reads DSGVTQTPKHLITATGQRVTLRCSPRSGDLSVYWYQQSLDQGLQFLIQYYNGEERAKGNILERFSAQQFPDLHSELNLSSLELGDSALYFCASSVDANTEAFFGQGTRLTVV.

This chain uses TRBV28 with TRBJ2-7; 7 bases agree with TRBD1. V shed 10 bases and J 2 bases; nucleotides not matched to a gene: 11. The CDR3 runs to 14 residues. Germline-derived CDR1 and CDR2 are MDHEN and SYDVKM. CDR3 DNA sequence: TGTGCCACCGAGTCCGGGACAGTAACCTACGAGCAGTACTTC. Amino acid sequence: CATESGTVTYEQYF.

This rearrangement joins TRBV28 to TRBJ1-1, with D hard to call. Germline assignment: CDR1 MDHEN and CDR2 SYDVKM. This CDR3 has 13 amino acids. Trimming pared 5 bases from V and 1 base from J, leaving 8 bases between. CDR3 residues: CASSPSGNTEAFF. The DNA of the CDR3 is TGTGCCAGCAGTCCGTCCGGGAACACTGAAGCTTTCTTT.

CDR3 nucleotide sequence: TGTGCCAGCAGCCAAGTTGGGACATTTCGTGGCTACACCTTC. The encoded protein is CASSQVGTFRGYTF. The chain employs TRBV14 and TRBJ1-2, with D perhaps TRBD1 (6 bases). This CDR3 contains 14 residues. V lost 1 base and J lost 7, with 13 bases in between. Per the germline V gene, CDR1 is SGHDN and CDR2 is FVKESK.

The chain is built from TRBV6-5 and TRBJ1-2; 9 bases line up with TRBD1. The V gene's germline CDR1 is MNHEY and CDR2 SVGAGI. Germline trimming cut 8 bases from V and 2 bases from J; bases unmatched to any gene: 6. This CDR3 is built from 14 residues. Here the CDR3 DNA reads TGTGCCAGCCGAATTGGGACAGGGAACTATGGCTACACCTTC. Protein product: CASRIGTGNYGYTF.

V gene TRBV5-4 combines with J gene TRBJ2-7; unclear D gene. Trimming removed 3 bases at V and 1 base at J, with 8 bases between. CDR1 and CDR2 (germline): SGHNT, YYREEE (reference sequence). The CDR3 extends over 13 amino acids. CDR3 nucleotide sequence: TGTGCCAGCAGCTCCGGACCGTCCTACGAGCAGTACTTC. Encoded protein: CASSSGPSYEQYF.

The chain has TRBV27 and TRBJ2-2; perhaps TRBD2 as D (6 bases). This CDR3 is 17 amino acids long. V lost 2 bases and J 6 bases, leaving 19 bases between the germline ends. Germline CDR1 and CDR2: MNHEY and SMNVEV (reference sequence). CDR3 coding DNA: TGTGCCAGCAGTTTAGGGGTCGGGGGTGGACCCGCCGGGGAGCTGTTTTTT. Translation gives CASSLGVGGGPAGELFF.

The CDR3 sequence: CASSLLSGRAPFF. The CDR3 coding sequence is TGTGCCAGCAGTTTATTGAGCGGGAGGGCCCCGTTCTTC. The chain has TRBV28 and TRBJ2-1; 10 bases align to TRBD2. With 1 base clipped from V and 15 bases from J, the junction kept 6 bases outside the gene matches. The CDR3 runs 13 residues. The germline CDR1 and CDR2 sequences are MDHEN and SYDVKM.

The chain employs TRBV19 and TRBJ1-5; 11 bases are a match to TRBD1. V was pared by 8 bases and J by 4 bases, with 7 bases of the junction left unmatched. Looked up from germline, CDR1 is LNHDA and CDR2 is SQIVND (reference sequence). The CDR3 runs to 15 residues. This CDR3 reads CASSARDRGNQPQHF. CDR3 nucleotide sequence: TGTGCCAGTTCCGCCAGGGACAGGGGGAATCAGCCCCAGCATTTT.

The rearrangement uses TRBV2 and TRBJ1-5; no reliable D call. The CDR3 runs to 16 residues. With 4 bases removed from V and 0 bases from J, the gap between germline ends came to 13 bases. Per the germline V gene, CDR1 is SNHLY and CDR2 is FYNNEI. Written as DNA, the CDR3 is TGTGCCAGCAGTGGCGGAGAGCCTTATAGCAATCAGCCCCAGCATTTT. Residues: CASSGGEPYSNQPQHF.

This clone was found once. This sequence joins TRBV11-2 and TRBJ2-7; 10 bases map to TRBD1. Germline lookup yields CDR1 SGHAT and CDR2 FQNNGV. The V and J ends lost 3 bases and 1 base, in that order; junction bases with no gene match: 3. The CDR3 spans 15 residues. The CDR3 coding sequence is TGTGCCAGCAGCTTTGCGGACAGGGGGTCCTACGAGCAGTACTTC. Its translation is CASSFADRGSYEQYF.

The chain employs TRBV9 and TRBJ1-5; D is possibly TRBD1 (6 bases). The V and J ends lost 4 bases and 6 bases respectively, with 14 bases between them. This CDR3 comprises 14 residues. Germline values: CDR1 SGDLS, CDR2 YYNGEE. CDR3 loop: CASSQGSGIQPQHF. The CDR3 DNA reads TGTGCCAGCAGCCAGGGGTCGGGGATTCAGCCCCAGCATTTT.